This T cell receptor beta chain was observed in a study of cytomegalovirus exposure and HLA in healthy donors (TCRdb year 2017). Context from the whole study: An earlier analysis of approximately 640 of the donors reported 250 to 350 Gb of sequence data and some 120 million unique TCR beta sequences from 150 million to 200 million T cells. An early release that covered fewer than 800 HLA-typed donors contained approximately 300 gigabases of sequencing data and tens of millions of unique TCR sequences. Of the approximately 400 genotyped donors, approximately 83% fell in the genetic ancestry cluster associated with self-reported Caucasian donors. The aim of the study was to test whether cataloging public T cell receptors could identify signatures of past pathogen exposure. The study used immunosequencing to profile the T cell repertoires of about 670 subjects and linked those repertoires to cytomegalovirus serostatus. Along with the approximately 650-subject first cohort, a separate validation cohort of more than 90 different subjects was used. To predict cytomegalovirus infection status, the study combined high-throughput TCR immunosequencing, statistical association of individual TCRs with disease status, and machine learning. A later analysis re-analyzed previously published TCR beta repertoires from approximately 670 donors and added high-resolution HLA genotyping to study TCR occurrence patterns. Rather than drawing on any new phenotypic data, the later analysis identified candidate immune exposures from TCR beta sequences and the way those sequences occurred across donors. An earlier analysis of a few hundred of the donors applied high-throughput TCR beta sequencing to assess whether each TCR beta V gene segment acted as functional or pseudogenic. Donor age, sex, ethnicity and CMV serostatus were compiled together with the repertoire data. Genome-wide SNP genotypes for about 65% of the 666 donors were used in a later genetic analysis, which treated that subset as a discovery cohort. All discovery cohort repertoires had been generated on a single sequencing platform. Class I and class II HLA loci were covered by the typing at four-digit resolution. Typing coverage varied by locus: roughly 629-630 donors for A, B, C, DRB1 and DQB1; approximately 500 for DQA1; around 610 for DPA1; approximately 450 for DPB1. Four to six DR-DQ haplotypes were handled as single units for association and clustering, since linkage in the cohort was strong. Among approximately 370 genotyped donors of the cohort, an average of roughly 230,000 unique TCR beta nucleotide sequences was sequenced per donor, of which roughly 17% were non-productive.

The library was prepared using the immunoSEQ multiplex PCR assay. A mixture of 60 forward primers for TCR Vbeta segments and 13 reverse primers for TCR Jbeta segments was used in the multiplex PCR. A multiplex PCR assay on genomic DNA amplified the CDR3 region of rearranged TCR beta genes. On the Illumina HiSeq System, the amplified TCR beta libraries were sequenced as 87-base-pair reads. In the original analysis: A later analysis tallied around 87 million unique TCR beta chains across the 600 to 700 repertoires, and some 10 million of those chains were shared by two or more donors. A nearest-neighbor algorithm error-corrected the raw reads and collapsed the reads into unique sequences, merging closely related sequences to remove PCR and sequencing errors. CDR3 sequences were aligned to IMGT reference sequences to assign V, D and J gene segments. For a sequence to be retained, a match of at least six nucleotides was required to both a V gene segment and a J gene segment. A rearrangement counted as productive if the CDR3 had no stop codons and remained in frame with V and J, and every other rearrangement counted as non-productive. Following IMGT convention, CDR3 was defined as the stretch from the second conserved V-encoded cysteine to the conserved J-encoded phenylalanine. The earlier analysis of some 540 of the donors excluded any sequence lacking an unambiguous match to a single V gene segment. An earlier analysis of 450 to 650 of the donors called V segments functional above 56.7% productive rearrangements and segregating when the between-donor standard deviation exceeded 5%. A statistical classification framework was built to diagnose cytomegalovirus status from the catalog of TCR beta chain sequences. A later analysis assigned V and J genes by comparing TCR nucleotide sequences with IMGT/GENE-DB human TR gene sequences. A later analysis assigned CDR3 sequences and most-parsimonious VDJ recombination scenarios with the TCRdist pipeline. In a later analysis, every TCR beta chain was defined by the combination of its CDR3 amino acid sequence and its V-gene family, and reads without a unique V-gene family were dropped. In a later analysis, several hundred highly shared, low-generation-probability nucleotide sequences were removed to address suspected cross-contamination and a sequencing artifact. In a later analysis, a clonal expansion index was calculated for each public chain from normalized within-repertoire ranks of inferred template counts. A later analysis computed generation probabilities with a VDJ recombination model fitted to out-of-frame rearrangements, and checked the results against IGoR. In a later analysis, TCR-TCR, TCR-HLA and TCR-CMV co-occurrence was scored with hypergeometric tests, and a repertoire-size bias correction was applied to TCR pairs. False discovery rates were estimated in a later analysis by permuting HLA or CMV assignments 20 times. A later analysis grouped co-occurring TCRs with DBSCAN, adding TCRdist sequence similarity when clustering within HLA-allele-positive subsets. Repertoires with fewer than 30,000 or more than 120,000 public chains, plus five repertoires with anomalous nucleotide sharing, were excluded from co-occurrence clustering. TCRdb mirrors the immuneACCESS table, restricted to in-frame sequences. Some clones are absent from its copies; in checked studies, under half trace to an unresolved V gene, and the reason for the others is unknown. Clone size and V and J calls were adopted from that table, with D and trimming inferred from the DNA. The sample table shows tens of thousands of clones, and about 80% are seen once. Of the sample, around 1.4% falls within the top ten clones.

The investigation overall reported the following: A later analysis associated roughly 17,000 TCR beta sequences with specific HLA alleles at a false discovery rate of 0.05. In a later genetic analysis, fewer N-insertions in productive TCRs were reported among donors in an Asian-associated ancestry cluster than the approximately 630-donor mean. Several of the top co-occurrence clusters appeared to be linked to parvovirus B19, influenza, CMV and Epstein-Barr virus, according to a later analysis. The earlier analysis of about 600 of the donors excluded seventeen rarely observed V segments, including chromosome 9 orphons, because counts were too low. In vitro tests confirmed that three of the cytomegalovirus-associated TCR beta chains recognize cytomegalovirus antigens. Most CMV-associated TCR beta chains appeared to be HLA-restricted in a later analysis, and the HLA associations seemed to be driven largely by CMV exposure. Linkage disequilibrium might explain the correlated functional status among segregating V segments, but an unknown experimental factor could not be ruled out. In a later analysis, TCR association rates were found to vary across HLA loci, with the most associated TCRs seen for DRB1 alleles and the fewest for HLA-C alleles. Across donors, most TCR sequences were observed very rarely, whereas some public TCRs were present in many individuals. A group of highly shared sequence variants was considered likely to be a technical artifact of the sequencing pipeline. In an earlier analysis of approximately 590 of the donors, most TCR beta V segments were observed in productive rearrangements about 90% or about 30% of the time, broadly matching IMGT annotations. For the cohort, immune exposure information was limited to CMV serostatus. Presence/absence analyses assumed roughly uniform sequencing depth across donors, an assumption that may not hold. Strong co-occurrence of HLA alleles, especially DR and DQ, made assigning TCR associations to individual alleles difficult. In both the original and validation cohorts, the classifier was reported to diagnose cytomegalovirus status with high specificity and sensitivity. The study listed 164 TCR beta chains as associated with cytomegalovirus. Because HLA typing was missing for some donors at each locus, association tests included only the typed subset. A further reported finding was that TCR beta sequences accurately predicted the HLA-A and HLA-B alleles for most subjects in the first cohort. In a later genetic analysis, a missense DCLRE1C variant was associated with V-gene and J-gene trimming of TCR beta chains, and the association was replicated in an independent cohort. It was suggested by the authors that the approach could potentially be generalized to other disease states and immunological phenotypes. In a later analysis, HLA-associated TCR beta chains showed more clonal expansion and lower generation probabilities than non-associated chains that were equally common. The 87-base-pair reads could not distinguish some IMGT-functional V segments, including TRBV6-2 and TRBV6-3, so those segments were excluded. Only TCR beta chains were sequenced in this cohort, and the absence of alpha or paired-chain data limited detectable features.

Trimming takes 4 bases off V and 7 bases off J; junction bases not matched to a gene: 3. The germline V gene encodes CDR1 MNHEY and CDR2 SMNVEV (reference sequence). The CDR3 numbers 15 residues from cysteine through phenylalanine. Left in the record is the CDR3 DNA by itself, 45 bases read in frame from the first base. To note about this clone: No antigen is known for it. No much larger clone is present one base from it, and per-base qualities are unavailable. In the same sample, other DNA sequences code for this CDR3.

In total, approximately 610 healthy bone marrow donors made up the cohort. Cohort members were all nominally healthy when sampled, although unrecorded immune exposures were likely present. The donor was CMV seronegative and was included in the group of a few hundred seronegative cohort members. A peripheral blood sample was provided by each donor, and peripheral blood mononuclear cells were used for TCR beta sequencing. Genomic DNA extraction from the blood cell samples was performed with the Qiagen DNeasy Blood Extraction Kit. Sequencing was carried out using PBMCs. This sequence uses TRBV27 and TRBJ1-6; 11 central bases correspond to TRBD1. This sequence was found in a male donor in good health and CMV-seronegative. The nucleotide sequence is given as TGTGCCAGCAGTTCGGGGACAGGGGGAAATTCACCCCTCCACTTT. It translates as CASSSGTGGNSPLHF.